Listed here are 8 T cell receptor beta chains from one sample, sequenced in a study of OX40 agonist ivuxolimab in advanced cancers. Only in-frame clones appear in the TCRdb table, and some are missing; sequencing was by immunoSEQ multiplex PCR. The sample has nearly 25,000 clones, about three quarters seen once; the top ten hold less than 20%. The source material was CD4+ or CD8+ T cells sorted from blood, sampled in a trial of the OX40 agonist ivuxolimab. Receptors were obtained from an adult with an advanced solid tumor such as melanoma, head and neck, liver or kidney cancer.

The chain couples TRBV10-3 to TRBJ1-5, with 8 bases lining up with TRBD1. The trim removed 11 bases at V and 0 bases at J, leaving 6 bases unmatched. Germline V lookup: CDR1 ENHRY, CDR2 SYGVKD. This CDR3 is 14 amino acids long. The CDR3 nucleotides read TGTGCCGTAGGGACAGGAGATAGCAATCAGCCCCAGCATTTT. Translation gives CAVGTGDSNQPQHF.

This chain joins TRBV28 and TRBJ2-2, with a possible D match to TRBD2 (5 bases). In germline, CDR1 is MDHEN, CDR2 SYDVKM. Trimming took off 3 bases at V and 4 bases at J, with 9 bases between the two ends. The CDR3 sequence is 14 residues long. The CDR3 DNA reads as TGTGCCAGCAGTTTGAACGGAGGCACCGGGGAGCTGTTTTTT. It codes for CASSLNGGTGELFF.

The V and J genes are TRBV11-3 and TRBJ2-5, with TRBD1 matching 9 bases. This CDR3 region has 14 residues. The germline V gene has CDR1 SGHNT and CDR2 YENEEA. The V gene end was trimmed by 5 bases and the J gene end by 4 bases; junction bases not matched to a gene: 5. As DNA, the CDR3 is TGTGCCAGCAGCGAGGGACAGGGTCCAGAGACCCAGTACTTC. The encoded protein is CASSEGQGPETQYF.

The J gene is TRBJ2-3, the V gene TRBV4-3; 10 nucleotides match TRBD2. Per the germline V gene, CDR1 is LGHNA and CDR2 is YSLEER. The CDR3 contains 17 residues. Trimming at V came to 0 bases and at J to 4 bases, leaving 7 bases not matched to a gene. Here the CDR3 DNA reads TGCGCCAGCAGCCAAGATCCTAGCGGGAGTTTTCCAGATACGCAGTATTTT. Protein sequence: CASSQDPSGSFPDTQYF.

The table lists this clone with a few counts. The chain combines TRBV5-1 with TRBJ2-1; 10 nucleotides match TRBD1. V trimming: 3 bases; J trimming: 8 bases; junction bases outside the gene matches: 8. The CDR3 totals 15 residues. CDR1 and CDR2 (germline): SGHRS, YFSETQ. The CDR3 DNA reads TGCGCCAGCAGCTCGGGACAGGGGACGAGGCATGAGCAGTTCTTC. As protein: CASSSGQGTRHEQFF.

The genes are TRBV4-2 and TRBJ2-7, with 9 bases fitting TRBD1. CDR1 and CDR2 from the germline V gene are LGHNA and YNFKEQ. This CDR3 contains 15 residues. With 5 bases clipped from V and 7 bases from J, the junction kept 12 bases outside the gene matches. The chain's CDR3 is CASSSQGAAPREQYF. The CDR3, as DNA: TGTGCCAGCAGCTCACAGGGGGCCGCCCCGAGGGAGCAGTACTTC.

The J gene is TRBJ2-3, the V gene TRBV19; no clear D. Germline V gene data show CDR1 as LNHDA and CDR2 as SQIVND (reference sequence). The CDR3 consists of 13 residues. V dropped 7 bases and J dropped 4 bases, with 12 bases sitting between them. CDR3 sequence: CASTDIAADTQYF. The CDR3 nucleotides read TGTGCCAGTACCGACATAGCAGCAGATACGCAGTATTTT. The complete variable domain, with remaining parts taken from reference TRBV19 and TRBJ2-3, reads DGGITQSPKYLFRKEGQNVTLSCEQNLNHDAMYWYRQDPGQGLRLIYYSQIVNDFQKGDIAEGYSVSREKKESFPLTVTSAQKNPTAFYLCASTDIAADTQYFGPGTRLTVL.

This clone has just a few counts. The rearrangement links TRBV6-4 to TRBJ1-2, with D unresolved. Trimming took off 3 bases at V and 8 bases at J, with 13 bases between the two ends. The CDR3 is 13 amino acids. The germline CDR1 and CDR2 sequences are MRHNA and SNTAGT. CDR3 nucleotides: TGTGCCAGCAGTGATATAGGAGGCTGGGGCTACACCTTC. Translation gives CASSDIGGWGYTF.